The next 25 T cell receptor beta chains were all read from a single sample in a study of patients and donors after allogeneic stem cell transplantation (dated by TCRdb to the early 2020s). Libraries were built with RT-PCR. Sequenced using a NextSeq 550. The public reads were run again by TCRdb, first through fastp at Q25 and then through MiXCR, and only productive beta chains were kept. Identical CDR3 proteins give one entry, which carries the most common genes and DNA. Counted in this sample were 25,000 to 35,000 distinct CDR3 sequences; 6.8% of them appeared once. About a third of the sample is held by the ten biggest clonotypes. The sequenced sample was blood, either unsorted or a sorted T cell fraction (not recorded which). The source of these receptors is a human donor who was either an allogeneic HSCT recipient or a stem cell or donor lymphocyte infusion donor (not recorded which). It is not recorded whose cells these are; they may come from a transplant donor.

The chain employs TRBV20-1 and TRBJ2-7, with 10 bases aligning to TRBD2. V shed 6 bases and J 3 bases; nucleotides not matched to a gene: 11. CDR1 DFQATT and CDR2 SNEGSKA come from the germline V gene (reference sequence). This CDR3 is 15 amino acids long. The CDR3 here is CSASRRASGSYEQYF. The DNA of the CDR3 is TGCAGTGCCAGTCGAAGGGCTAGCGGGAGCTACGAGCAGTACTTC.

This clonotype was recorded a few times. The rearrangement uses TRBV5-5 and TRBJ1-1; TRBD1 might be the D (6 bases). Germline V gene sequence: CDR1 SGHKS, CDR2 YYEKEE (reference sequence). The CDR3 sequence is 14 residues long. Trimming pared 0 bases from V and 5 bases from J, leaving 11 bases between. CDR3 sequence: CASSLGPGDTEAFF. In DNA, the CDR3 is TGTGCCAGCAGCTTGGGACCAGGGGATACTGAAGCTTTCTTT.

This clonotype has only a few counts. The chain couples TRBV15 to TRBJ2-1, with 10 nucleotides matching TRBD2. The germline gives CDR1 LNHNV, CDR2 YYDKDF (reference sequence). The V segment lost 8 bases and the J segment 0 bases; nucleotides outside the gene matches: 13. The CDR3 runs to 18 residues. CDR3 protein: CATAPSWTSGVSYNEQFF. In DNA, the CDR3 is TGTGCCACCGCCCCCTCGTGGACTAGCGGAGTCTCCTACAATGAGCAGTTCTTC.

The V call is TRBV28, the J call TRBJ2-7; no firm D call. Germline V gene lookup returns CDR1 MDHEN and CDR2 SYDVKM. This CDR3 has 15 residues. Trimming pared 3 bases from V and 0 bases from J, leaving 12 bases between. CDR3: CASSFNGFSSYEQYF. The CDR3 DNA is TGTGCCAGCAGTTTTAATGGATTTAGCTCCTACGAGCAGTACTTC.

This clonotype appeared many times. The rearrangement joins TRBV2 to TRBJ2-4, with TRBD1 identical over 10 bases. V trimming: 3 bases; J trimming: 4 bases; junction bases outside the gene matches: 3. Per germline, CDR1 SNHLY and CDR2 FYNNEI. This CDR3 has 15 amino acids. CDR3 nucleotides: TGTGCCAGCAGTGATGACAGGGGGCCGAAAAACATTCAGTACTTC. This encodes CASSDDRGPKNIQYF.

This clonotype was recorded at least ten times. V gene TRBV7-2 combines with J gene TRBJ1-2; D gene ambiguous. The CDR3 length is 12 residues. V was cut by 0 bases and J by 7 bases, with 6 bases left in between. Germline lookup yields CDR1 SGHTA and CDR2 FQGNSA. The chain's CDR3 is CASSLAGSGYTF. In DNA form, the CDR3 reads TGTGCCAGCAGCTTAGCAGGATCTGGCTACACCTTC.

This clonotype has ten or more counts. The rearrangement joins TRBV9 to TRBJ1-3; D is ambiguous. The CDR3 runs 18 residues. Germline values: CDR1 SGDLS, CDR2 YYNGEE. V lost 4 bases to trimming and J lost 0 bases, with 20 bases between them. CDR3 sequence reads: CASSTPREGADSGNTIYF. The CDR3 DNA reads TGTGCCAGCAGCACCCCCCGGGAGGGAGCGGACTCTGGAAACACCATATATTTT.

The rearrangement joins TRBV3-1 to TRBJ1-6, with 11 bases lining up with TRBD1. V gave up 3 bases and J gave up 9 bases; unmatched junction bases: 4. The CDR3 extends over 15 amino acids. Germline V gene lookup returns CDR1 LGHDT and CDR2 YNNKEL (reference sequence). CDR3 residues: CASSHGQGAFSPLHF. The CDR3 DNA reads TGTGCCAGCAGCCACGGACAGGGGGCATTTTCACCCCTCCACTTT.

This clonotype was seen a single time. A much larger clone lies one base from this, so it may be a read error. CDR3 protein: CSARVGSLNTGAFF. The DNA of the CDR3 is TGCAGTGCTAGAGTGGGAAGCCTGAACACTGGAGCTTTCTTT. The genes are TRBV20-1 and TRBJ1-1; D call uncertain. This CDR3 has 14 amino acids. Germline loops: CDR1 DFQATT, CDR2 SNEGSKA (reference sequence).

This clonotype was seen ten or more times. The gene calls are TRBV6-2 or TRBV6-3 and TRBJ2-5, with 9 bases fitting TRBD2. Germline CDR1 is MNHEY and CDR2 is SVGEGT. The CDR3 has 17 residues. The V segment lost 2 bases and the J segment 2 bases; nucleotides outside the gene matches: 9. The CDR3 is CASSYPPLLAGQETQYF. The CDR3 DNA follows: TGTGCCAGCAGTTACCCACCCTTACTAGCGGGTCAAGAGACCCAGTACTTC.

CDR3 DNA sequence: TGTGCTAGTGGTTCCACCCGGGACAGAGCCAAAAACATTCAGTACTTC. Translating it yields CASGSTRDRAKNIQYF. The chain employs TRBV12-5 and TRBJ2-4; 7 bases are shared with TRBD1. Germline V lookup: CDR1 LGHNT, CDR2 FRNRAP. The CDR3 contains 16 residues. V gave up 4 bases and J gave up 0 bases; unmatched junction bases: 6.

This clonotype came up many times. The chain couples TRBV19 to TRBJ2-2; D is ambiguous. The CDR3 spans 14 residues. Germline CDR1 LNHDA, CDR2 SQIVND (reference sequence). Trimming took off 2 bases at V and 1 base at J, with 5 bases between the two ends. The CDR3 protein is CASSIMGNTGELFF. The CDR3 DNA sequence: TGTGCCAGTAGTATAATGGGGAACACCGGGGAGCTGTTTTTT.

The table lists this clonotype with a few counts. For the CDR3, the DNA is TGTGCCACCAGTTTTAGCGGGAGGGGTAATGAGCAGTTCTTC. Translated, it gives CATSFSGRGNEQFF. The V call is TRBV24-1, the J call TRBJ2-1; 11 bases line up with TRBD2. This CDR3 region has 14 residues. From germline, CDR1 is KGHDR and CDR2 SFDVKD. Trimming removed 6 bases from V and 7 bases from J; junction bases left unmatched: 4.

This clonotype showed up many times. V is TRBV6-2 or TRBV6-3 and J is TRBJ2-5; unclear D gene. The ends were cut back, 2 bases at V and 2 bases at J, with 15 bases in the middle. In germline, CDR1 is MNHEY, CDR2 SVGEGT. The CDR3 has 16 residues. CDR3 amino acids: CASSYPTSYPQETQYF. The CDR3 DNA follows: TGTGCCAGCAGTTACCCCACGTCTTACCCACAAGAGACCCAGTACTTC.

This clonotype came up many times. This chain uses TRBV3-1 with TRBJ2-5, with 9 bases that match TRBD1. The CDR3 is made up of 16 amino acids. The germline gives CDR1 LGHDT, CDR2 YNNKEL (reference sequence). V was clipped by 5 bases and J by 3 bases; unmatched bases: 10. CDR3 amino acids: CASSKRPGQGEETQYF. The DNA of the CDR3 is TGTGCCAGCAGCAAAAGGCCGGGACAGGGTGAAGAGACCCAGTACTTC.

This clonotype was counted a few times. This chain uses TRBV28 with TRBJ2-7; D unresolved. The CDR3 is 11 residues long. V lost 6 bases and J lost 0, with 3 bases in between. Germline V lookup: CDR1 MDHEN, CDR2 SYDVKM. The CDR3 DNA is TGTGCCAGCAGAAGCTCCTACGAGCAGTACTTC. Amino acid sequence: CASRSSYEQYF.

This clonotype was seen repeatedly, ten times or more. V and J are TRBV5-1 and TRBJ2-5, with 8 nucleotides matching TRBD2. The CDR3 sequence is 14 residues long. Germline loops: CDR1 SGHRS, CDR2 YFSETQ. V dropped 7 bases and J dropped 2; count of bases not matched to a gene: 7. In nucleotides, the CDR3 is TGCGCCAGCTCGGGCGGGAGGATTCAAGAGACCCAGTACTTC. Amino acid sequence: CASSGGRIQETQYF.

This clonotype was seen many times. V gene TRBV3-1 combines with J gene TRBJ2-7; D remains unclear. The CDR3 runs 14 residues. Trimming took off 0 bases at V and 7 bases at J, with 13 bases between the two ends. The germline gives CDR1 LGHDT, CDR2 YNNKEL (reference sequence). In DNA, the CDR3 is TGTGCCAGCAGCCAAGAGTACGCAGACGGAGAGCAGTACTTC. It is translated as CASSQEYADGEQYF.

This clonotype was found many times. The rearrangement joins TRBV28 to TRBJ1-1; D perhaps matches TRBD1 (5 bases). CDR1 MDHEN and CDR2 SYDVKM come from the germline V gene. The CDR3 length is 13 residues. Deletions cut 3 bases from V and 11 bases from J, with 16 bases between. Written as DNA, the CDR3 is TGTGCCAGCAGTTTTTACCGGGGGGGAAGGGCTTTCTTT. Translated, it gives CASSFYRGGRAFF.

This clonotype has only a few counts. V and J are TRBV28 and TRBJ2-3; 9 bases map to TRBD2. Germline CDR1 MDHEN, CDR2 SYDVKM. The CDR3 runs to 14 residues. J gave up 5 bases and V 7 bases, and 7 bases lay outside the gene matches. As DNA, the CDR3 is TGTGCCAGCACCTGGGGCGGGAGGGGAGATACGCAGTATTTT. Residues: CASTWGGRGDTQYF.

At least ten counts were recorded for this clonotype. The chain carries TRBV4-3 and TRBJ1-2, with D possibly matching TRBD1 (6 bases). Germline V gene lookup returns CDR1 LGHNA and CDR2 YSLEER. This CDR3 has 16 amino acids. The ends were cut back, 0 bases at V and 3 bases at J, with 14 bases in the middle. CDR3 region: CASSQESRGADYGYTF. DNA for the CDR3: TGCGCCAGCAGCCAAGAAAGTCGGGGGGCGGACTATGGCTACACCTTC.

Ten or more counts support this clonotype. The rearrangement joins TRBV7-9 to TRBJ2-3; D gene ambiguous. The germline V gene encodes CDR1 SEHNR and CDR2 FQNEAQ (reference sequence). The CDR3 length is 14 residues. Trimming cost V 5 bases and J 1 base, with 10 bases left between them. CDR3 region: CASSGYWGTDTQYF. As DNA, the CDR3 is TGTGCCAGCAGCGGCTACTGGGGCACAGATACGCAGTATTTT. Variable domain in full (rest from reference TRBV7-9 and TRBJ2-3): DTGVSQNPRHKITKRGQNVTFRCDPISEHNRLYWYRQTLGQGPEFLTYFQNEAQLEKSRLLSDRFSAERPKGSFSTLEIQRTEQGDSAMYLCASSGYWGTDTQYFGPGTRLTVL.

The chain recombines TRBV24-1 with TRBJ2-2; the D is unclear. This CDR3 is built from 14 residues. CDR1 and CDR2 from the germline V gene are KGHDR and SFDVKD. Trimming left V 1 base short and J 6 bases short, with 8 bases between. The CDR3 bases are TGTGCCACCAGTGATTTCCCGCTTTCCGGGGAGCTGTTTTTT. Translated: CATSDFPLSGELFF.

This clonotype was observed many times. The chain couples TRBV3-1 to TRBJ1-2, with unresolved D. Germline V gene sequence: CDR1 LGHDT, CDR2 YNNKEL (reference sequence). This CDR3 comprises 14 residues. The V end lost 1 base, the J end lost 7 bases, and 13 bases lay between the germline ends. The CDR3 protein is CASSQVEGAGGYTF. CDR3 in DNA: TGTGCCAGCAGCCAAGTAGAGGGCGCTGGTGGCTACACCTTC.

This clonotype was counted many times. The chain links TRBV4-3 to TRBJ2-5; D possibly corresponds to TRBD2 (5 bases). The germline CDR1 and CDR2 sequences are LGHNA and YSLEER. Deletions cut 4 bases from V and 4 bases from J, with 10 bases between. CDR3 length: 13 residues. The CDR3: CASSRGRGETQYF. CDR3 DNA: TGCGCCAGCAGCCGAGGACGGGGAGAGACCCAGTACTTC.